Presented here are 10 T cell receptor beta chains from one specimen sequenced in a study of T cells after somatic rescue of genetic block. The protocol was immunoSEQ multiplex PCR, while the TCRdb copy is restricted to in-frame clones and leaves out a portion. The top ten hold approximately 15% of the sample, which has roughly 14,000 clones, around 70% seen once. Input material: peripheral blood mononuclear cells (PBMCs). The receptor set was obtained from a boy aged 5-17 years.

V is TRBV13 and J is TRBJ2-3; 7 bases align to TRBD1. The CDR3 loop spans 15 amino acids. Germline loops: CDR1 PRHDT, CDR2 FYEKMQ (reference sequence). The trim removed 4 bases at V and 2 bases at J, leaving 6 bases unmatched. The CDR3 protein is CASSSRQGVTDTQYF. CDR3 nucleotides: TGTGCCAGCAGCTCCCGACAGGGAGTCACAGATACGCAGTATTTT.

The chain is built from TRBV19 and TRBJ2-7, with 7 bases identical to TRBD1. Losses at the gene ends were 6 bases for V and 2 bases for J; bases not matched to a gene: 7. Looked up from germline, CDR1 is LNHDA and CDR2 is SQIVND (reference sequence). This CDR3 contains 14 residues. DNA for the CDR3: TGTGCCAGTAGGGAGACAGGGACAGCCTACGAGCAGTACTTC. This codes for CASRETGTAYEQYF.

This rearrangement joins TRBV10-3 to TRBJ1-4; D is unclear. The germline CDR1 and CDR2 sequences are ENHRY and SYGVKD. Between the trimmed V and J ends, which lost 0 bases and 5 bases, there was a span of 4 bases. The CDR3 runs 13 residues. The CDR3 is CAISESGNEKLFF. In DNA, the CDR3 is TGTGCCATCAGTGAGTCGGGGAATGAAAAACTGTTTTTT.

The genes are TRBV19 and TRBJ1-5, with 7 nucleotides matching TRBD1. The trim removed 2 bases at V and 5 bases at J, leaving 3 bases unmatched. This CDR3 spans 14 amino acids. Germline-derived CDR1 and CDR2 are LNHDA and SQIVND (reference sequence). CDR3 nucleotide sequence: TGTGCCAGTAGTATAAGGAGGGGGCATCAGCCCCAGCATTTT. As protein: CASSIRRGHQPQHF.

The chain employs TRBV6-5 and TRBJ2-3; 7 positions match TRBD2. CDR3 length: 12 amino acids. Germline V gene data show CDR1 as MNHEY and CDR2 as SVGAGI. After removal of 4 bases from V and 8 bases from J, the junction contained 3 bases not matched to a gene. CDR3 DNA: TGTGCCAGCAGTTCCCCTAGCGGTACGCAGTATTTT. It specifies CASSSPSGTQYF.

V usage is TRBV12-2 and J usage is TRBJ2-5; the table calls TRBD2, which could not be checked here. TRBV12-2 is listed as a pseudogene. This CDR3 has 17 amino acids. The CDR3 nucleotides read TGTGCAAGTCGCTTAGCAAAAAGGCGGGAGAAGGGAGAGACCCAGTACTTC. It translates to CASRLAKRREKGETQYF.

The genes are TRBV29-1 and TRBJ1-1; D is uncertain. Deletions cut 3 bases from V and 0 bases from J, with 8 bases between. Germline V lookup: CDR1 SQVTM, CDR2 ANQGSEA. This CDR3 has 13 amino acids. As DNA, the CDR3 is TGCAGCGTTGATCAGAGCATGAACACTGAAGCTTTCTTT. It specifies CSVDQSMNTEAFF.

The CDR3: CASSVREDYGYTF. DNA for the CDR3: TGTGCCAGCAGCGTTAGGGAGGACTATGGCTACACCTTC. The rearrangement uses TRBV2 and TRBJ1-2; D unresolved. V was pared by 6 bases and J by 3 bases, with 11 bases between. Germline V gene data show CDR1 as SNHLY and CDR2 as FYNNEI. The CDR3 has 13 amino acids.

J is TRBJ2-7 and V is TRBV28; D may match TRBD1 or TRBD2 (5 bases each). CDR3 length: 15 amino acids. CDR1 is MDHEN and CDR2 is SYDVKM in the germline V gene. Between the trimmed V and J ends, which lost 5 bases and 0 bases, there was a span of 14 bases. CDR3 in DNA: TGTGCCAGCAGTCCCGAGGGGATGGGCTCCTACGAGCAGTACTTC. Translating it yields CASSPEGMGSYEQYF.

This clone was seen more than once but under ten times. V gene TRBV5-1 combines with J gene TRBJ2-7; D unresolved. The V end lost 2 bases, the J end lost 4 bases, and 13 bases lay between the germline ends. CDR1 and CDR2 from the germline V gene are SGHRS and YFSETQ. The CDR3 length is 14 residues. CDR3 sequence reads: CASSFNTVQYEQYF. In DNA, the CDR3 is TGCGCCAGCAGCTTCAACACAGTTCAATACGAGCAGTACTTC.